These 30 T cell receptor beta chains were sequenced from one sample in a study of blood T cell repertoires in COVID-19 (dated by TCRdb to 2019 to 2021). To prepare the library, the immunoSEQ multiplex PCR assay was applied. What TCRdb holds here is the immuneACCESS table cut down to in-frame rearrangements. Part of the clones is not present; checked against another copy, under half of the missing clones reflect an unresolved V gene, and the others are unexplained. The sample data list roughly 65,000 clones, and over 85% of these were observed just once. 2.9% of the sample is taken by the ten largest. Specimen: peripheral blood. These receptors came from a man in his sixties or seventies with active COVID-19.

The chain couples TRBV19 to TRBJ2-5; TRBD1 matches 8 bases. The trim removed 3 bases at V and 0 bases at J, leaving 6 bases unmatched. The CDR3 runs to 16 residues. Germline CDR1 and CDR2: LNHDA and SQIVND (reference sequence). For the CDR3, the DNA is TGTGCCAGTAGTATCGGGGCAGGGGGCTACCAAGAGACCCAGTACTTC. Translated, it gives CASSIGAGGYQETQYF.

The chain couples TRBV11-3 to TRBJ1-6; 7 positions agree with TRBD1. The V gene's germline CDR1 is SGHNT and CDR2 YENEEA. Trimming removed 1 base from V and 8 bases from J; junction bases left unmatched: 11. This CDR3 contains 17 residues. CDR3 sequence reads: CASSLVYAGGVDSPLHF. The CDR3 nucleotides are TGTGCCAGCAGCTTAGTCTACGCAGGGGGAGTCGATTCACCCCTCCACTTT.

This chain connects TRBV5-4 to TRBJ2-6, with D possibly matching TRBD1 (5 bases). This CDR3 is 17 amino acids long. V was clipped by 4 bases and J by 0 bases, with 14 bases between them. CDR1 SGHNT and CDR2 YYREEE come from the germline V gene (reference sequence). This chain's CDR3 is CASSLRGSASGANVLTF. For the CDR3, the DNA is TGTGCCAGCAGCCTAAGGGGTTCGGCCTCTGGGGCCAACGTCCTGACTTTC.

Only one count was recorded for this clone. The rearrangement joins TRBV25-1 to TRBJ2-3; the D is unclear. The CDR3 totals 11 residues. V lost 2 bases and J lost 6, with 3 bases in between. The germline V gene has CDR1 MGHDK and CDR2 SYGVNS. As DNA, the CDR3 is TGTGCCAGCAGTGAACTCGATACGCAGTATTTT. Translating gives CASSELDTQYF.

The chain recombines TRBV7-8 with TRBJ1-5, with D tentatively TRBD1 (6 bases). Germline loops: CDR1 SGHVS, CDR2 FQNEAQ. Between the trimmed V and J ends, which lost 5 bases and 3 bases, there was a span of 11 bases. This CDR3 region has 14 residues. CDR3 nucleotide sequence: TGTGCCAGCAGCCAGGACAGCCTCAATCAGCCCCAGCATTTT. Translated: CASSQDSLNQPQHF. The whole variable domain, filled in from reference TRBV7-8 and TRBJ1-5, reads GAGVSQSPRYKVAKRGQDVALRCDPISGHVSLFWYQQALGQGPEFLTYFQNEAQLDKSGLPSDRFFAERPEGSVSTLKIQRTQQEDSAVYLCASSQDSLNQPQHFGDGTRLSIL.

The rearrangement joins TRBV3-1 (or the pseudogene TRBV3-2) to TRBJ2-2, with D possibly TRBD2 on 5 matching bases. Germline assignment: CDR1 LGHDT and CDR2 YNNKEL (reference sequence). This CDR3 has 15 residues. Trimming cost V 2 bases and J 5 bases, with 12 bases left between them. This chain's CDR3 is CASSQRAPGTGELFF. CDR3 DNA: TGTGCCAGCAGCCAACGGGCCCCGGGGACCGGGGAGCTGTTTTTT.

This chain joins TRBV4-2 and TRBJ2-3; 10 bases map to TRBD1. The CDR3 totals 16 residues. With 2 bases clipped from V and 4 bases from J, the junction kept 6 bases outside the gene matches. The germline gives CDR1 LGHNA, CDR2 YNFKEQ. For the CDR3, the DNA is TGTGCCAGCAGCCAACCCACCGGGACAGGGGCAGATACGCAGTATTTT. It is translated as CASSQPTGTGADTQYF.

The chain uses TRBV7-2 and TRBJ1-6; TRBD1 is a possible D gene (5 bases). The germline V and J ends were trimmed by 5 bases and 7 bases, with 15 bases remaining between them. CDR1 is SGHTA, CDR2 FQGNSA, per germline. The CDR3 totals 15 residues. This CDR3 is CASSRGVYGNSPLHF. The CDR3 bases are TGTGCCAGCAGCCGGGGGGTGTACGGGAATTCACCCCTCCACTTT.

The chain recombines TRBV25-1 with TRBJ2-7, with D possibly matching TRBD2 (5 bases). The germline V gene encodes CDR1 MGHDK and CDR2 SYGVNS. The ends were cut back, 3 bases at V and 9 bases at J, with 12 bases in the middle. The CDR3 has 12 amino acids. This chain's CDR3 is CASSDGLGPQYF. In nucleotides, the CDR3 is TGTGCCAGCAGTGATGGACTTGGACCGCAGTACTTC.

V and J are TRBV19 and TRBJ2-2; a possible D gene is TRBD2 (5 bases). CDR3 length: 15 amino acids. Trimming pared 6 bases from V and 0 bases from J, leaving 11 bases between. CDR1 LNHDA and CDR2 SQIVND come from the germline V gene (reference sequence). CDR3 region: CASSSGVANTGELFF. Written as DNA, the CDR3 is TGTGCCAGTAGCTCCGGGGTAGCGAACACCGGGGAGCTGTTTTTT.

The chain links TRBV28 to TRBJ1-3; 10 nucleotides agree with TRBD1. The germline V gene encodes CDR1 MDHEN and CDR2 SYDVKM. The CDR3 loop spans 17 amino acids. After removal of 2 bases from V and 0 bases from J, the junction contained 4 bases not matched to a gene. The CDR3: CASSLGTGALSGNTIYF. In DNA form, the CDR3 reads TGTGCCAGCAGTTTAGGGACAGGGGCGCTCTCTGGAAACACCATATATTTT.

The gene calls are TRBV28 and TRBJ1-2; TRBD1 matches 9 bases. Germline lookup yields CDR1 MDHEN and CDR2 SYDVKM. This CDR3 contains 13 residues. The junction had 8 bases not matched to a gene; V was cut back by 10 bases and J by 5 bases. The CDR3 reads CATQTDRGYGYTF. CDR3 coding DNA: TGTGCCACCCAAACGGACAGGGGTTATGGCTACACCTTC.

V usage is TRBV3-1 (or the pseudogene TRBV3-2) and J usage is TRBJ1-5; TRBD1 matches 10 bases. J lost 5 bases, V lost 9 bases, and 16 bases had no gene match. The CDR3 totals 17 residues. Germline V CDR1 and CDR2: LGHDT, YNNKEL (reference sequence). The chain's CDR3 is CARGWLKWDRGHQPQHF. CDR3 nucleotides: TGTGCCAGGGGGTGGTTAAAATGGGACAGGGGCCATCAGCCCCAGCATTTT.

CDR3 coding DNA: TGCGCCAGCAGCTTGGGCAGTGCTAACTATGGCTACACCTTC. It yields the protein CASSLGSANYGYTF. The chain has TRBV5-1 and TRBJ1-2; D uncertain. Per the germline V gene, CDR1 is SGHRS and CDR2 is YFSETQ. The V end lost 0 bases, the J end lost 0 bases, and 6 bases lay between the germline ends. The CDR3 totals 14 residues.

The chain has TRBV7-2 and TRBJ1-6; TRBD1 is a possible D gene (5 bases). The CDR3 length is 15 residues. Trimming left V 7 bases short and J 7 bases short, with 17 bases between. Germline CDR1 reads SGHTA; CDR2 reads FQGNSA. CDR3 nucleotide sequence: TGTGCCAGCACTCGGGGGGGGACCCCAAATTCACCCCTCCACTTT. Residues: CASTRGGTPNSPLHF. Full variable domain (outside the CDR3, taken from reference TRBV7-2 and TRBJ1-6): GAGVSQSPSNKVTEKGKDVELRCDPISGHTALYWYRQSLGQGLEFLIYFQGNSAPDKSGLPSDRFSAERTGGSVSTLTIQRTQQEDSAVYLCASTRGGTPNSPLHFGNGTRLTVT.

V is TRBV19 and J is TRBJ2-2; 10 bases fit TRBD1. This CDR3 spans 17 amino acids. Trimming took 4 bases from V and 4 from J; bases not matched to a gene: 9. The germline V gene has CDR1 LNHDA and CDR2 SQIVND (reference sequence). For the CDR3, the DNA is TGTGCCAGTAGTACCAGGACAGGGGGGATAGTCACCGGGGAGCTGTTTTTT. Protein sequence: CASSTRTGGIVTGELFF.

This chain joins TRBV6-2 or TRBV6-3 and TRBJ2-5; 13 nucleotides line up with TRBD2. The ends lost 5 bases at V and 2 bases at J; junction bases unmatched: 8. The germline V gene encodes CDR1 MNHEY and CDR2 SVGEGT. The CDR3 runs to 17 residues. The CDR3 spells CASSPGGLAGEQETQYF. Written as DNA, the CDR3 is TGTGCCAGCAGTCCCGGCGGACTAGCGGGGGAGCAAGAGACCCAGTACTTC.

The CDR3 sequence: CASSPRSLNSPLHF. The DNA of the CDR3 is TGTGCCAGCAGCCCCCGGTCCCTGAATTCACCCCTCCACTTT. The rearrangement links TRBV6-6 to TRBJ1-6; D unclear. V lost 6 bases to trimming and J lost 7 bases, with 13 bases between them. The germline V gene encodes CDR1 MNHNY and CDR2 SVGAGI (reference sequence). CDR3 length: 14 residues.

The chain is built from TRBV5-1 and TRBJ1-4, with TRBD1 as a possible D gene (5 bases). The germline gives CDR1 SGHRS, CDR2 YFSETQ. This CDR3 spans 15 amino acids. V gave up 0 bases and J gave up 6 bases, with 12 bases separating them. CDR3 in DNA: TGCGCCAGCAGCTTGGGCGGCAGGGACTATGAAAAACTGTTTTTT. Encoded protein: CASSLGGRDYEKLFF. The whole variable domain, filled in from reference TRBV5-1 and TRBJ1-4, reads KAGVTQTPRYLIKTRGQQVTLSCSPISGHRSVSWYQQTPGQGLQFLFEYFSETQRNKGNFPGRFSGRQFSNSRSEMNVSTLELGDSALYLCASSLGGRDYEKLFFGSGTQLSVL.

The V call is TRBV28, the J call TRBJ1-2; 9 bases are shared with TRBD1. Germline CDR1 and CDR2: MDHEN and SYDVKM. V lost 4 bases and J lost 4; bases outside the gene matches: 13. There are 17 residues in the CDR3. CDR3 nucleotides: TGTGCCAGCAGTTACCAAAATACAGGGGGCGTTCGCTATGGCTACACCTTC. Its protein is CASSYQNTGGVRYGYTF.

The V and J genes are TRBV2 and TRBJ2-3, with TRBD2 identical over 8 bases. The V and J ends lost 3 bases and 2 bases, in that order; junction bases with no gene match: 4. Germline V CDR1 and CDR2: SNHLY, FYNNEI. The CDR3 spans 15 residues. The CDR3 spells CASSDLRGVTDTQYF. The CDR3 DNA reads TGTGCCAGCAGTGATTTGCGGGGGGTCACAGATACGCAGTATTTT.

V usage is TRBV6-6 and J usage is TRBJ1-5; D is undetermined. V was shortened by 5 bases and J by 0 bases, with 14 bases between the two germline ends. Germline V gene lookup returns CDR1 MNHNY and CDR2 SVGAGI (reference sequence). This CDR3 comprises 16 residues. This CDR3 is CASSPNSAGSNQPQHF. DNA of the CDR3: TGTGCCAGCAGTCCTAACAGCGCGGGTAGCAATCAGCCCCAGCATTTT.

CDR3 sequence: CASSVTGGTYEQYF. DNA for the CDR3: TGTGCCAGCAGTGTTACGGGGGGAACCTACGAGCAGTACTTC. This chain uses TRBV2 with TRBJ2-7; TRBD2 agrees at 7 bases. In germline, CDR1 is SNHLY, CDR2 FYNNEI. CDR3 length: 14 residues. V dropped 4 bases and J dropped 2; count of bases not matched to a gene: 5.

The chain uses TRBV7-9 and TRBJ1-5, with 7 positions matching TRBD1. The CDR3 length is 16 residues. Germline V CDR1 and CDR2: SEHNR, FQNEAQ (reference sequence). After removal of 7 bases from V and 7 bases from J, the junction contained 16 bases not matched to a gene. The CDR3: CASTNTRSRGAQPQHF. CDR3 in DNA: TGTGCCAGCACCAACACGAGGTCCAGGGGGGCCCAGCCCCAGCATTTT.

The V gene is TRBV2, the J gene TRBJ1-2, with D unresolved. Per the germline V gene, CDR1 is SNHLY and CDR2 is FYNNEI. Trimming stripped 0 bases from V and 3 bases from J, with 20 bases between. The CDR3 has 18 amino acids. The CDR3 sequence is CASSEASRHRIRDYGYTF. The DNA of the CDR3 is TGTGCCAGCAGTGAAGCCTCGAGACATCGAATCCGAGACTATGGCTACACCTTC.

The chain carries TRBV5-1 and TRBJ2-1; perhaps TRBD1 as D (5 bases). CDR1 and CDR2 (germline): SGHRS, YFSETQ. The CDR3 contains 14 residues. V was clipped by 3 bases and J by 6 bases, with 13 bases between them. The CDR3 DNA sequence: TGCGCCAGCAGCTCCCCTGGACAACTCAATGAGCAGTTCTTC. The encoded protein is CASSSPGQLNEQFF. Using reference TRBV5-1 and TRBJ2-1 for the parts outside the CDR3, the full variable domain is KAGVTQTPRYLIKTRGQQVTLSCSPISGHRSVSWYQQTPGQGLQFLFEYFSETQRNKGNFPGRFSGRQFSNSRSEMNVSTLELGDSALYLCASSSPGQLNEQFFGPGTRLTVL.

This clone was found once. This chain connects TRBV19 to TRBJ2-7; maybe TRBD1 (6 bases). Deletions cut 1 base from V and 0 bases from J, with 16 bases between. This CDR3 comprises 17 residues. Germline V gene lookup returns CDR1 LNHDA and CDR2 SQIVND (reference sequence). CDR3 amino acids: CASSIVPTGLSSYEQYF. Written as DNA, the CDR3 is TGTGCCAGTAGTATAGTCCCGACAGGATTAAGCTCCTACGAGCAGTACTTC. Supplemented by reference TRBV19 and TRBJ2-7, the full variable domain reads DGGITQSPKYLFRKEGQNVTLSCEQNLNHDAMYWYRQDPGQGLRLIYYSQIVNDFQKGDIAEGYSVSREKKESFPLTVTSAQKNPTAFYLCASSIVPTGLSSYEQYFGPGTRLTVT.

The J gene is TRBJ2-5, the V gene TRBV19, with D perhaps TRBD2 (6 bases). The CDR3 covers 15 residues. Germline CDR1 LNHDA, CDR2 SQIVND (reference sequence). V lost 3 bases, J lost 5 bases, and 16 bases lay in between. CDR3 loop: CASSMIVSGRETQYF. The CDR3 DNA sequence: TGTGCCAGTAGTATGATAGTTAGCGGACGGGAGACCCAGTACTTC.

The table lists this clone with a few counts. The rearrangement uses TRBV9 and TRBJ2-1; 13 nucleotides agree with TRBD2. CDR1 and CDR2 from the germline V gene are SGDLS and YYNGEE. The CDR3 loop spans 15 amino acids. Trimming took 4 bases from V and 9 from J; bases not matched to a gene: 7. The CDR3 region has the DNA TGTGCCAGCAGCCCCAGGACTAGCGGGGGTGGTGAGCAGTTCTTC. Protein product: CASSPRTSGGGEQFF.

CDR3 DNA sequence: TGTGCCAGCTCAACAGGGGTGGAGACGCCCTATGGCTACACCTTC. The encoded protein is CASSTGVETPYGYTF. The chain is built from TRBV18 and TRBJ1-2, with TRBD1 matching over 7 bases. CDR1 and CDR2 from the germline V gene are KGHSH and LQKENI. The junction had 10 bases not matched to a gene; V was cut back by 5 bases and J by 4 bases. There are 15 residues in the CDR3.